These 15 T cell receptor beta chains were all obtained from the same sample, sequenced in a study of control samples from healthy donors and cancer patients. Only in-frame clones appear in the TCRdb table, and some are missing; sequencing was by immunoSEQ multiplex PCR. The sample lists over 120,000 clones, around 94% occurring once. Specimen: PBMCs. Receptors originate from a man in his 60s with colorectal cancer.

This chain's CDR3 is CASSNSGNTIYF. CDR3 DNA: TGTGCCAGCAGCAACTCTGGAAACACCATATATTTT. The rearrangement links TRBV12-3 or TRBV12-4 to TRBJ1-3, with D unresolved. The CDR3 has 12 residues. Trimming removed 6 bases from V and 0 bases from J, with 3 bases in between.

Only one count was recorded for this clone. The rearrangement joins TRBV19 to TRBJ2-5; D is ambiguous. CDR1 is LNHDA and CDR2 is SQIVND in the germline V gene (reference sequence). V lost 5 bases, J lost 5 bases, and 15 bases lay in between. The CDR3 sequence is 14 residues long. The CDR3 reads CASSLRRGTETQYF. CDR3 sequence (DNA): TGTGCCAGTAGTTTACGACGAGGAACGGAGACCCAGTACTTC.

V usage is TRBV9 and J usage is TRBJ2-2; 7 bases fit TRBD2. Germline V gene lookup returns CDR1 SGDLS and CDR2 YYNGEE. Germline trimming cut 4 bases from V and 0 bases from J; bases unmatched to any gene: 3. This CDR3 spans 15 amino acids. CDR3 sequence: CASSWDYTNTGELFF. The CDR3, as DNA: TGTGCCAGCAGCTGGGACTATACGAACACCGGGGAGCTGTTTTTT.

V is TRBV5-1 and J is TRBJ1-3, with unresolved D. V gave up 4 bases and J gave up 4 bases, with 18 bases separating them. Germline lookup yields CDR1 SGHRS and CDR2 YFSETQ. This CDR3 has 16 residues. CDR3 coding DNA: TGCGCCAGCAGCCAAGGAGGGCCCACGCAGGGAAACACCATATATTTT. Encoded protein: CASSQGGPTQGNTIYF.

The rearrangement uses TRBV12-5 and TRBJ2-1; TRBD2 aligns across 10 bases. V gave up 2 bases and J gave up 9 bases; unmatched junction bases: 7. Looked up from germline, CDR1 is LGHNT and CDR2 is FRNRAP. There are 15 residues in the CDR3. The CDR3 region is CASGLLLAGEGEQFF. The CDR3 DNA sequence: TGTGCTAGTGGTTTGTTGCTAGCGGGGGAGGGTGAGCAGTTCTTC.

The chain joins TRBV4-1 to TRBJ1-5, with a weak D call TRBD1 (6 bases). The CDR3 runs to 15 residues. CDR1 is MGHRA, CDR2 YSYEKL, per germline. Trimming stripped 4 bases from V and 4 bases from J, with 14 bases between. For the CDR3, the DNA is TGCGCCAGCAGCCCTTGGGGGGGCGCGAATCAGCCCCAGCATTTT. It specifies CASSPWGGANQPQHF.

About this clone: The junction shows a germline mismatch at one end, possibly a read error. Other DNA variants within this sample encode the same CDR3. This rearrangement joins TRBV3-1 (or the pseudogene TRBV3-2) to TRBJ2-7; D remains unclear. The germline V gene has CDR1 LGHDT and CDR2 YNNKEL (reference sequence). The CDR3 covers 12 residues. Written as DNA, the CDR3 is TGTGCCAGCAGTCTGAGCTCCTACGAACAGTACTTC. It yields the protein CASSLSSYEQYF.

This chain links TRBV5-4 with TRBJ2-2, with TRBD1 identical over 8 bases. The CDR3 extends over 14 amino acids. Germline loops: CDR1 SGHNT, CDR2 YYREEE (reference sequence). Trimming at V came to 4 bases and at J to 5 bases, leaving 4 bases not matched to a gene. The CDR3 bases are TGTGCCAGCAGCGGACAGGGTGGTACCGGGGAGCTGTTTTTT. Residues: CASSGQGGTGELFF.

The chain couples TRBV29-1 to TRBJ2-7; D is tentatively TRBD1 or TRBD2 (5 bases each). CDR1 is SQVTM and CDR2 is ANQGSEA in the germline V gene. With 5 bases removed from V and 6 bases from J, the gap between germline ends came to 20 bases. The CDR3 has 14 amino acids. The CDR3 DNA follows: TGCAGCGTTTCTGTTCGGGACCAAAGGGGCGAGCAGTACTTC. It encodes CSVSVRDQRGEQYF.

The CDR3 DNA sequence: TGCGCCAGCAGCCAAGATCGGGGACAGGTGAACACTGAAGCTTTCTTT. Residues: CASSQDRGQVNTEAFF. The V and J genes are TRBV4-1 and TRBJ1-1, with 8 bases identical to TRBD1. Per the germline V gene, CDR1 is MGHRA and CDR2 is YSYEKL. This CDR3 contains 16 residues. The ends lost 0 bases at V and 0 bases at J; junction bases unmatched: 3.

The gene calls are TRBV5-1 and TRBJ1-1; D may be TRBD1 (5 bases). CDR3 size: 15 residues. Between the trimmed V and J ends, which lost 4 bases and 0 bases, there was a span of 13 bases. The germline gives CDR1 SGHRS, CDR2 YFSETQ. The CDR3 here is CASSPQWGLNTEAFF. CDR3 bases: TGCGCCAGCAGCCCCCAATGGGGGTTGAACACTGAAGCTTTCTTT. The entire variable domain, with the rest obtained from reference TRBV5-1 and TRBJ1-1, is as follows: KAGVTQTPRYLIKTRGQQVTLSCSPISGHRSVSWYQQTPGQGLQFLFEYFSETQRNKGNFPGRFSGRQFSNSRSEMNVSTLELGDSALYLCASSPQWGLNTEAFFGQGTRLTVV.

V and J are TRBV5-5 and TRBJ1-4; weak D call: TRBD1 (5 bases). Per germline, CDR1 SGHKS and CDR2 YYEKEE (reference sequence). Trimming pared 0 bases from V and 6 bases from J, leaving 12 bases between. The CDR3 loop spans 15 amino acids. The CDR3 loop is CASSLGGGWDEKLFF. The CDR3 DNA reads TGTGCCAGCAGCTTGGGCGGGGGTTGGGATGAAAAACTGTTTTTT.

The rearrangement uses TRBV19 and TRBJ1-5; possible D gene TRBD1, 6 bases. CDR1 is LNHDA, CDR2 SQIVND, per germline (reference sequence). V lost 1 base and J lost 2, with 6 bases in between. The CDR3 is made up of 14 amino acids. The CDR3 region is CASSIGGRNQPQHF. Here the CDR3 DNA reads TGTGCCAGTAGTATAGGGGGGCGCAATCAGCCCCAGCATTTT.

The chain employs TRBV6-5 and TRBJ1-5, with 7 bases that match TRBD1. Germline V lookup: CDR1 MNHEY, CDR2 SVGAGI. V shed 5 bases and J 3 bases; nucleotides not matched to a gene: 7. This CDR3 has 15 amino acids. CDR3 amino acids: CASSPGTAYNQPQHF. The CDR3 DNA sequence: TGTGCCAGCAGTCCCGGGACAGCTTACAATCAGCCCCAGCATTTT.

The gene calls are TRBV6-2 or TRBV6-3 and TRBJ1-5; D is uncertain. The CDR3 has 12 amino acids. V was shortened by 2 bases and J by 9 bases, with 8 bases between the two germline ends. Germline V gene data show CDR1 as MNHEY and CDR2 as SVGEGT. The CDR3 is CASSYGRAPQHF. CDR3 coding DNA: TGTGCCAGCAGTTACGGGAGAGCGCCCCAGCATTTT.